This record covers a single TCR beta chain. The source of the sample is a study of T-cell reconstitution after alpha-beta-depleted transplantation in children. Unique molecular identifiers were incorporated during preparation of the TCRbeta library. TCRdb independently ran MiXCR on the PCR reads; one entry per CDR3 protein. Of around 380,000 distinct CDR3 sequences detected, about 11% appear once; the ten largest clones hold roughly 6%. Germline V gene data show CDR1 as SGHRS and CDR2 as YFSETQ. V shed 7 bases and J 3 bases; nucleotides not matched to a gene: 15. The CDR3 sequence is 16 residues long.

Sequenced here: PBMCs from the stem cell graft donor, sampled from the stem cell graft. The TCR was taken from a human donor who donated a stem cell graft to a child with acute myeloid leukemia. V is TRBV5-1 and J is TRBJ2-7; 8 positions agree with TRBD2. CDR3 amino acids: CASGSGRERPFYEQYF. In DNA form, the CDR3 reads TGCGCCAGCGGCTCCGGGAGGGAGAGACCATTCTACGAGCAGTACTTC.